The TCR beta chain under discussion was sequenced for a study of T cell changes during pregnancy in multiple sclerosis. Assay used: immunoSEQ multiplex PCR; TCRdb lists only in-frame clones, some missing. Of tens of thousands of clones in the sample, around 92% were seen once. After removal of 0 bases from V and 0 bases from J, the junction contained 8 bases not matched to a gene. Germline loops: CDR1 SGDLS, CDR2 YYNGEE. The CDR3 covers 18 residues. The rearrangement links TRBV9 to TRBJ1-3; 8 bases are a match to TRBD1. The TCR was taken from a female donor in good health, enrolled as a control in a pregnancy study. The sample was peripheral blood, taken in the third trimester of pregnancy. CDR3 DNA sequence: TGTGCCAGCAGCGTAGACTCAGGGGGCCTGGTCTCTGGAAACACCATATATTTT. Encoded protein: CASSVDSGGLVSGNTIYF.